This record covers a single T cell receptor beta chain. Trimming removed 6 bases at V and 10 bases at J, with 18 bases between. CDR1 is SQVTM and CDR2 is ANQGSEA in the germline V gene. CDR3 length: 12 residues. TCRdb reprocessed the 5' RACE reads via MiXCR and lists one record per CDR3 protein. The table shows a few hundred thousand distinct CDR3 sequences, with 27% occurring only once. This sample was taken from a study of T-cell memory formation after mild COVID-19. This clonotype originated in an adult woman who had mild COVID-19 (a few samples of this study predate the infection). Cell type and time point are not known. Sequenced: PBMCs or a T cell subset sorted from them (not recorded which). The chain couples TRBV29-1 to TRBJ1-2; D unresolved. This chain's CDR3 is CSVPTGVRNYTF. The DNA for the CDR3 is TGCAGCGTCCCGACTGGCGTTAGGAACTACACCTTC.